This TCR beta chain was recorded in a study of CD8+ T cells in alopecia areata. Notes on the study in general: Patients showed less clear TCR sequence sharing than mice, possibly partly because of HLA diversity.

Treatment reported: oral pan-JAK inhibitor, 5-10 mg twice daily. A single count supports this clone. Its matching antigen is unknown. The junction had 6 bases not matched to a gene; V was cut back by 0 bases and J by 3 bases. This CDR3 has 15 amino acids. Germline-derived CDR1 and CDR2 are SGHNT and YYREEE (reference sequence). Isolated RNA was reverse transcribed into cDNA used as the sequencing template. This table comes from immunoSEQ multiplex PCR, and its TCRdb copy is limited to in-frame clones, with some not included. The table has 150,000 to 200,000 clones, 50% to 75% seen once; the top ten hold 16%.

This sample comprised CD4+ T cells sorted from blood, obtained at roughly week 55, from a patient treated with tofacitinib. The TCR comes from a human donor with alopecia areata. V usage is TRBV5-4 and J usage is TRBJ2-7; 7 positions agree with TRBD1. This CDR3 reads CASSLAGTAIYEQYF. The DNA for the CDR3 is TGTGCCAGCAGCTTGGCCGGGACAGCTATCTACGAGCAGTACTTC.